The clone carrying this T cell receptor beta chain has only a few counts. Its antigen is undetermined. These data originate in a study of identical twins. MiXCR, run by TCRdb on the 5' RACE reads, gives a single entry per CDR3 protein. The table shows hundreds of thousands of distinct CDR3 sequences, with 7.1% occurring only once. The CDR3 length is 16 residues. Trimming took 5 bases from V and 0 from J; bases not matched to a gene: 5. Germline V gene sequence: CDR1 KGHSH, CDR2 LQKENI. General observations from the study: Findings depended on cross-sectional statistics rather than tracking the same donors.

A further study also used this sample, focusing on yellow fever vaccine responses in identical twins.

The source is a woman in her late teens or twenties in good health. This sequence joins TRBV18 and TRBJ2-7; 12 nucleotides match TRBD1. Material: PBMCs. The CDR3 sequence is CASSGTGGPSSYEQYF. The DNA for the CDR3 is TGTGCCAGCTCAGGGACAGGGGGCCCTAGCTCCTACGAGCAGTACTTC.